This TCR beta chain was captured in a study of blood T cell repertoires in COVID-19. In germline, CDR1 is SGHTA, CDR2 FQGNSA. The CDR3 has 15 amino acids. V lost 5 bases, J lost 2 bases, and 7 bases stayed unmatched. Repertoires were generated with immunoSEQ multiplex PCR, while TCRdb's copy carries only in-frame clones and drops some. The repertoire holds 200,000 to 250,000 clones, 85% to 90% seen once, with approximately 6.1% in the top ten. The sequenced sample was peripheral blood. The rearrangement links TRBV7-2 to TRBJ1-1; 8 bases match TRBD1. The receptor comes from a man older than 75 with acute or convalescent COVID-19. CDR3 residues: CASSTRTGTNTEAFF. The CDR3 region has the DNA TGTGCCAGCAGCACGCGGACAGGGACTAACACTGAAGCTTTCTTT.